These 4 T cell receptor beta chains were sequenced from one sample in a study of T cells after yellow fever vaccination. TCRdb independently ran MiXCR on the 5' RACE reads; one entry per CDR3 protein. The sample gives approximately 150,000 distinct CDR3 sequences, 6.5% to 8.5% of which show up once; approximately 0.78% is in the top ten. The specimen comprised CD4+ T cells sorted from PBMCs, sampled 5 days after the yellow fever booster vaccination. The source is a man younger than 40 who received the YFV17D yellow fever vaccine.

This clonotype has at least ten counts. The chain carries TRBV4-3 and TRBJ1-6; D remains ambiguous. The CDR3 runs 15 residues. Germline CDR1 and CDR2: LGHNA and YSLEER. Trimming pared 0 bases from V and 0 bases from J, leaving 3 bases between. In DNA, the CDR3 is TGCGCCAGCAGCCAAGAGATCTCCTATAATTCACCCCTCCACTTT. It codes for CASSQEISYNSPLHF.

This clonotype was observed at least ten times. The CDR3 reads CASSYGGVGGSSYEQYF. CDR3 DNA sequence: TGTGCCAGCAGTTACGGTGGAGTGGGAGGGAGCTCCTACGAGCAGTACTTC. The chain is built from TRBV6-5 and TRBJ2-7, with 7 bases matching TRBD2. After removal of 2 bases from V and 0 bases from J, the junction contained 10 bases not matched to a gene. Germline lookup yields CDR1 MNHEY and CDR2 SVGAGI. The CDR3 covers 17 residues.

This clonotype has a count of ten or more. The J gene is TRBJ2-5, the V gene TRBV16, with unresolved D. Germline V lookup: CDR1 KGHSY, CDR2 FQNENV. This CDR3 is 13 amino acids long. Trimming left V 1 base short and J 3 bases short, with 6 bases between. The CDR3 is CASSQYQEETQYF. In nucleotides, the CDR3 is TGTGCCAGCAGCCAATATCAGGAAGAGACCCAGTACTTC.

This clonotype was seen many times. For the CDR3, the DNA is TGTGCCAGCTCACCACTCGGGACACCCCAAGAGACCCAGTACTTC. It encodes CASSPLGTPQETQYF. The chain joins TRBV18 to TRBJ2-5; possibly TRBD1 for D (6 bases). V lost 1 base to trimming and J lost 1 base, with 10 bases between them. The CDR3 runs to 15 residues. The germline V gene has CDR1 KGHSH and CDR2 LQKENI.